This is a list of T cell receptor beta chains from one sample in a study of T cells in localized non-small cell lung cancer. The protocol was immunoSEQ multiplex PCR, while the TCRdb copy is restricted to in-frame clones and leaves out a portion. The top ten hold more than 14% of the sample, which has about 2,000 clones, nearly 25% seen once. The sequenced sample was lung tumor tissue, obtained before any cancer treatment. The source is an older female donor with stage I lung adenocarcinoma. The CDR3 runs from the conserved cysteine through the conserved F or W. The D gene is left open where the match is weak. Clone size is not always given. Where it is, it says once, few, many or a class for expanded clones.

>TRBV6-8|TRBJ2-5|15|.|few
TGTGCCAGCAGTCGCCACATTCTAGCGACTGAGACCCAGTACTTC
CASSRHILATETQYF
>TRBV6-8|TRBJ2-3|14|.|few
TGTGCCATCAGCCGGGACTCTGACACAGATACGCAGTATTTT
CAISRDSDTDTQYF
>TRBV19|TRBJ1-5|13|.|.
TGTGCCAGTAGTAGGGACAATCATCAGCCCCAGCATTTT
CASSRDNHQPQHF
>TRBV6-8|TRBJ2-1|13|.|.
TGTGCCAGCAGTTTCGACCTGCCCGGTGAGCAGTTCTTC
CASSFDLPGEQFF
>TRBV11-3|TRBJ2-7|16|TRBD1|.
TGTGCCAGCAGCTTGGCCGGGACAGGGAAAGGGTACGAGCAGTACTTC
CASSLAGTGKGYEQYF
>TRBV5-1|TRBJ1-4|14|.|once
TGCGCCAGCAGCTTGGCGGGGGGAGAGGAAAAACTGTTTTTT
CASSLAGGEEKLFF
>TRBV28|TRBJ1-2|15|.|.
TGTGCCAGCAGTTTATGGCCGGGCTGGGGCTATGGCTACACCTTC
CASSLWPGWGYGYTF
>TRBV18|TRBJ2-7|15|.|few
TGTGCCAGCTCACCAAGAGATCCGCTGACCTACGAGCAGTACTTC
CASSPRDPLTYEQYF
>TRBV11-3|TRBJ2-7|15|.|medium-sized
TGTGCCAGCAGCCCAAGCGGAGGGGGTTTCTACGAGCAGTACTTC
CASSPSGGGFYEQYF
>TRBV11-3|TRBJ1-1|17|.|medium-sized
TGTGCCAGCAGCTTAGTAGTCTATACAGGGCAGGAAACTGAAGCTTTCTTT
CASSLVVYTGQETEAFF
>TRBV30|TRBJ1-1|12|.|.
TGTGCCAGAAACAGGGAGGGCACTGAAGCTTTCTTT
CARNREGTEAFF
>TRBV11-3|TRBJ2-3|17|.|.
TGTGCCAGCAGCTTGGGGCCTTCAACCCTCACCACAGATACGCAGTATTTT
CASSLGPSTLTTDTQYF
>TRBV6-8|TRBJ2-1|12|.|large
TGTGCCAGCAGGGGGTACTACAATGAGCAGTTCTTC
CASRGYYNEQFF
>TRBV6-8|TRBJ2-1|14|.|medium-sized
TGTGCCAGCAGTTACTCGAGAGGCTACAATGAGCAGTTCTTC
CASSYSRGYNEQFF
>TRBV6-8|TRBJ2-3|17|TRBD2|.
TGTGCCAGCACCCACTCAGCCTCTAGCGGGAGGGGGTATACGCAGTATTTT
CASTHSASSGRGYTQYF
>TRBV28|TRBJ2-5|13|.|few
TGTGCCAGCACAAGAGGGATTCAAGAGACCCAGTACTTC
CASTRGIQETQYF
>TRBV11-3|TRBJ2-7|14|.|large
TGTGCCAGCAGTAGCACCATGGCTGACTACGAGCAGTACTTC
CASSSTMADYEQYF
>TRBV28|TRBJ2-1|12|.|.
TGTGCCAGCAGTTTCCCCTACAATGAGCAGTTCTTC
CASSFPYNEQFF
>TRBV28|TRBJ1-4|14|.|few
TGTGCCAGCAGCCAAGGGGCAACTAATGAAAAACTGTTTTTT
CASSQGATNEKLFF
>TRBV5-1|TRBJ2-6|15|.|.
TGCGCCAGCAGCTTGGCGACGGATGGGGCCAACGTCCTGACTTTC
CASSLATDGANVLTF
>TRBV1|TRBJ1-2|17|.|few
TGCGCCAGCAGCCAAGGGCTGGGGTTTGGAGCTAACTATGGCTACACCTTC
CASSQGLGFGANYGYTF
>TRBV11-3|TRBJ2-1|14|TRBD1|.
TGTGCCAGCAGCCCTCGGACAGGGTCGGGTGAGCAGTTCTTC
CASSPRTGSGEQFF
>TRBV29-1|TRBJ1-2|14|.|.
TGCAGCGTTGGGATGAGTCTCCAACTATATGGCTACACCTTC
CSVGMSLQLYGYTF
>TRBV18|TRBJ2-3|16|.|.
TGTGCCAGCTCACCGACAGCGAAATTAAACACAGATACGCAGTATTTT
CASSPTAKLNTDTQYF
>TRBV6-8|TRBJ1-1|13|.|.
TGTGCCAGCAGTTACGGGGGATACACTGAAGCTTTCTTT
CASSYGGYTEAFF
>TRBV11-3|TRBJ2-2|16|TRBD1|.
TGTGCCAGCAGCCCGACGACAGGGAACCGCACCGGGGAGCTGTTTTTT
CASSPTTGNRTGELFF
>TRBV15|TRBJ1-2|17|.|.
TGTGCCACCAGCAGAGATCGGGCAGACCCGCACCATGATGGCTACACCTTC
CATSRDRADPHHDGYTF
>TRBV19|TRBJ2-3|15|.|.
TGTGCCAGTAAAGTCGGGGTGTGGGGGACAGATACGCAGTATTTT
CASKVGVWGTDTQYF
>TRBV11-3|TRBJ1-2|15|.|few
TGTGCCAGCAGCTCAGGACAGCTGGGCGACTATGGCTACACCTTC
CASSSGQLGDYGYTF
>TRBV6-8|TRBJ2-1|13|.|few
TGTGCCAGCAGTCCTATTAAAGGACAGGAGCAGTTCTTC
CASSPIKGQEQFF
>TRBV11-3|TRBJ2-7|18|TRBD1|few
TGTGCCAGCAGCTTACCGGGACAGGGTACCAGAGGGACCTACGAGCAGTACTTC
CASSLPGQGTRGTYEQYF
>TRBV9|TRBJ1-2|12|.|few
TGTGCCAGCAGTCCCCGGGACTATGGCTACACCTTC
CASSPRDYGYTF
>TRBV30|TRBJ2-1|13|.|.
TGTGCCTGGAGTCCCCAGCGGTGGAATGAGCAGTTCTTC
CAWSPQRWNEQFF
>TRBV19|TRBJ2-1|15|.|.
TGTGCCAGTAGTGTAGATTTAAGCTCCTACAATGAGCAGTTCTTC
CASSVDLSSYNEQFF
>TRBV11-3|TRBJ2-6|16|.|.
TGTGCCAGCAGCTTTTGGGTGGTCTCTGGGGCCAACGTCCTGACTTTC
CASSFWVVSGANVLTF
>TRBV23-1|TRBJ2-7|16|.|.
TGCGCCAGCAGTCAACACCGGGACTGCGGACCCTACGAGCAGTACTTC
CASSQHRDCGPYEQYF
>TRBV6-8|TRBJ2-3|16|TRBD1|.
TGTGCCATCAGTAAGGGAGACAGGGGTTATTCAGATACGCAGTATTTT
CAISKGDRGYSDTQYF
>TRBV28|TRBJ1-1|13|.|medium-sized
TGTGCCAGCGAGAAGACGTTCGGGACTGAAGCTTTCTTT
CASEKTFGTEAFF
>TRBV11-3|TRBJ1-4|14|TRBD1|medium-sized
TGTGCCAGCAGCTTGGGACAGGGGATTGAAAAACTGTTTTTT
CASSLGQGIEKLFF
>TRBV19|TRBJ1-4|12|.|.
TGTGCCAGTAGTACGTCAGAGGGAAAACTGTTTTTT
CASSTSEGKLFF
>TRBV18|TRBJ2-1|13|TRBD2|.
TGTGCCAGCTCACCGTCTAGCGGCACAAGGGAGTTCTTC
CASSPSSGTREFF
>TRBV1|TRBJ2-7|16|.|.
TGCACCATCCCACCAAGATCTGCCCGGCTAGCGATTGAGCAGTACTTC
CTIPPRSARLAIEQYF
>TRBV6-8|TRBJ2-7|13|.|few
TGTGCCAGCAGTAAGGACAGTTCCTACGAGCAGTACTTC
CASSKDSSYEQYF
>TRBV28|TRBJ2-1|15|TRBD2|few
TGTGCCAGCAGTTTATCCGGACTAGTGAGCAATGAGCAGTTCTTC
CASSLSGLVSNEQFF
>TRBV10-2|TRBJ1-1|14|TRBD1|.
TGCGCCAGCAGATACGGACAGGGGGGGACTGAAGCTTTCTTT
CASRYGQGGTEAFF
>TRBV18|TRBJ2-1|13|.|few
TGTGCCAGCTCACCAAAGGGGCTAGGTGAGCAGTTCTTC
CASSPKGLGEQFF